A single sample is the source of the 19 T cell receptor beta chains below, sequenced in a study of beta chain features in type 1 diabetes. Expressed TCRB transcripts were sequenced because the entire RNA isolate underwent reverse transcription. The method was immunoSEQ multiplex PCR; TCRdb's version includes in-frame clones alone and lacks a portion of them. This sample has around 170,000 clones, with 9% to 10% found just once. Sequenced material: central memory CD4+ T cells from blood. Source of these receptors: a woman aged 18 to 35 in good health.

The sample holds one count of this clone. The CDR3 region is CASKPQGAGGNTIYF. The CDR3 nucleotides read TGTGCCAGCAAGCCACAGGGGGCAGGAGGAAACACCATATATTTT. The rearrangement uses TRBV6-5 and TRBJ1-3, with 9 bases lining up with TRBD1. The length of the CDR3 is 15 residues. Germline lookup yields CDR1 MNHEY and CDR2 SVGAGI. Unmatched junction bases numbered 8, after V lost 7 bases and J lost 4 bases.

This chain connects TRBV7-8 to TRBJ2-7, with TRBD2 identical over 12 bases. The CDR3 length is 14 residues. Germline trimming cut 5 bases from V and 6 bases from J; bases unmatched to any gene: 5. Germline assignment: CDR1 SGHVS and CDR2 FQNEAQ. The CDR3 is CASSRTSGIGEQYF. DNA for the CDR3: TGTGCCAGCAGCCGGACTAGCGGGATAGGCGAGCAGTACTTC.

The chain employs TRBV20-1 and TRBJ1-1; no definite D call. In germline, CDR1 is DFQATT, CDR2 SNEGSKA (reference sequence). V was pared by 3 bases and J by 7 bases, with 9 bases between. The CDR3 length is 11 residues. As DNA, the CDR3 is TGCAGTGCTAGGCTAGGCATTGAAGCTTTCTTT. It specifies CSARLGIEAFF.

This clone was seen a few times. The chain employs TRBV5-5 and TRBJ2-1; D is possibly TRBD2 (5 bases). Trimming pared 1 base from V and 8 bases from J, leaving 13 bases between. Germline CDR1 SGHKS, CDR2 YYEKEE (reference sequence). The length of the CDR3 is 14 residues. The CDR3 DNA follows: TGTGCCAGCAGCTTGCCCATGGGCGGGCATGAGCAGTTCTTC. Translating it yields CASSLPMGGHEQFF.

V and J are TRBV4-1 and TRBJ1-2, with a possible D match to TRBD1 (5 bases). The CDR3 loop spans 16 amino acids. The germline V gene encodes CDR1 MGHRA and CDR2 YSYEKL. V lost 3 bases and J lost 1, with 15 bases in between. CDR3 nucleotides: TGCGCCAGCAGCCATCGAGACAGCAGGATTAACTATGGCTACACCTTC. Its translation: CASSHRDSRINYGYTF.

This chain links TRBV30 with TRBJ1-1, with D uncertain. The CDR3 loop spans 14 amino acids. Trimming took off 5 bases at V and 0 bases at J, with 13 bases between the two ends. CDR1 is GTSNPN, CDR2 SVGIG, per germline (reference sequence). The CDR3, as DNA: TGTGCCTGGGGTTCAACCGACATGAACACTGAAGCTTTCTTT. Protein: CAWGSTDMNTEAFF.

V and J are TRBV30 and TRBJ1-1; 8 nucleotides match TRBD1. With V trimmed by 1 base and J by 5 bases, 3 bases remained unmatched. The CDR3 runs 13 residues. Germline lookup yields CDR1 GTSNPN and CDR2 SVGIG (reference sequence). The CDR3 loop reads CAWSADRATEAFF. In DNA, the CDR3 is TGTGCCTGGAGTGCGGACAGGGCGACTGAAGCTTTCTTT.

The CDR3 DNA reads TGTGCCTCCCCTGTGAACACTGAAGCTTTCTTT. Residues: CASPVNTEAFF. The V call is TRBV15, the J call TRBJ1-1; D gene unclear. V was cut by 11 bases and J by 0 bases, with 7 bases left in between. Germline CDR1 is LNHNV and CDR2 is YYDKDF (reference sequence). The CDR3 consists of 11 residues.

J is TRBJ1-5 and V is TRBV1; TRBD1 reflects the table's D call only, with no check against the DNA. TRBV1 is an annotated pseudogene. This CDR3 comprises 16 residues. In DNA form, the CDR3 reads TGCACCAGCAGCCGACAGGGGTCCCTTAAGAATCAGCCCCAGCATTTT. Translated, it gives CTSSRQGSLKNQPQHF.

The chain has TRBV4-3 and TRBJ2-1; 8 nucleotides match TRBD2. Germline V lookup: CDR1 LGHNA, CDR2 YSLEER. V gave up 4 bases and J gave up 5 bases; unmatched junction bases: 7. There are 15 residues in the CDR3. The CDR3 coding sequence is TGCGCCAGCAGCCGAGGTCCGGGAGGGGACAATGAGCAGTTCTTC. This translates into CASSRGPGGDNEQFF.

There are a few counts of this clone. The J gene is TRBJ2-5, the V gene TRBV11-2; a weak D match, TRBD2 (5 bases). The CDR3 extends over 12 amino acids. Germline V CDR1 and CDR2: SGHAT, FQNNGV. Between the trimmed V and J ends, which lost 4 bases and 4 bases, there was a span of 7 bases. This chain's CDR3 is CASSSAAETQYF. The DNA of the CDR3 is TGTGCCAGCAGCTCAGCGGCAGAGACCCAGTACTTC.

The chain combines TRBV12-5 with TRBJ1-5; 7 bases line up with TRBD1. CDR3 length: 16 amino acids. V gave up 6 bases and J gave up 3 bases; unmatched junction bases: 11. Per the germline V gene, CDR1 is LGHNT and CDR2 is FRNRAP. The CDR3: CASGYYLGQANQPQHF. DNA for the CDR3: TGTGCTAGTGGCTACTATTTAGGACAGGCCAATCAGCCCCAGCATTTT.

This sequence joins TRBV7-3 and TRBJ2-2, with 11 bases that match TRBD2. V lost 5 bases and J lost 3; bases outside the gene matches: 5. The CDR3 extends over 16 amino acids. The V gene's germline CDR1 is SGHTA and CDR2 FQGTGA. The CDR3 loop is CASSLAGGPDTGELFF. In DNA form, the CDR3 reads TGTGCCAGCAGCCTAGCGGGGGGCCCGGACACCGGGGAGCTGTTTTTT.

This clone came up a few times. Other DNA sequences in the same sample also yield this CDR3. The chain couples TRBV5-1 to TRBJ2-3; the match to TRBD1 covers 7 bases. CDR1 SGHRS and CDR2 YFSETQ come from the germline V gene. This CDR3 spans 14 amino acids. Trimming at V came to 4 bases and at J to 3 bases, leaving 5 bases not matched to a gene. CDR3 DNA sequence: TGCGCCAGCAGCCTGGGACAGAGGACAGATACGCAGTATTTT. It yields the protein CASSLGQRTDTQYF.

This clone was seen only a few times. This sequence joins TRBV7-2 and TRBJ2-4; 9 nucleotides match TRBD1. CDR1 is SGHTA, CDR2 FQGNSA, per germline. The J segment lost 1 base and the V segment lost 5 bases, leaving 6 bases of the junction unmatched. The CDR3 runs 16 residues. The CDR3 here is CASSLQGARAKNIQYF. The CDR3 region has the DNA TGTGCCAGCAGCCTACAGGGGGCGAGGGCCAAAAACATTCAGTACTTC.

This clone was counted ten times or more. The V call is TRBV30, the J call TRBJ1-5; no clear D gene. Trimming took 2 bases from V and 7 from J, leaving 12 bases between them. Germline V lookup: CDR1 GTSNPN, CDR2 SVGIG (reference sequence). This CDR3 has 13 amino acids. The CDR3 loop is CAWSPPGPQPQHF. CDR3 coding DNA: TGTGCCTGGAGTCCTCCCGGTCCCCAGCCCCAGCATTTT.

The chain uses TRBV30 and TRBJ2-1, with a weak D call TRBD2 (6 bases). The CDR3 extends over 13 amino acids. The germline V gene encodes CDR1 GTSNPN and CDR2 SVGIG (reference sequence). V was trimmed by 2 bases and J by 4 bases, leaving 9 bases between them. The CDR3 region is CAWSTGTYNEQFF. The CDR3 DNA reads as TGTGCCTGGAGTACTGGGACTTACAATGAGCAGTTCTTC.

In this sample, this clone turned up a few times. The V gene is TRBV7-9, the J gene TRBJ1-1, with D unresolved. V was clipped by 1 base and J by 0 bases, with 6 bases between them. This CDR3 is 14 amino acids long. The germline V gene encodes CDR1 SEHNR and CDR2 FQNEAQ (reference sequence). CDR3 DNA: TGTGCCAGCAGCTTAGGAGTTATGAACACTGAAGCTTTCTTT. It specifies CASSLGVMNTEAFF.

The chain has TRBV6-1 and TRBJ1-5; 8 bases agree with TRBD1. V was pared by 4 bases and J by 4 bases, with 0 bases of the junction left unmatched. Germline CDR1 and CDR2: MNHNS and SASEGT. This CDR3 has 13 amino acids. The CDR3: CASSGTGNQPQHF. CDR3 nucleotides: TGTGCCAGCAGTGGGACAGGGAATCAGCCCCAGCATTTT.